This T cell receptor beta chain is drawn from a study of vaccination and CD4 T cells after COVID-19. On the study more broadly: The post-COVID samples were taken a median approximately 100 days after diagnosis, anywhere from 35 to 161.

Cultured CD4+ T cells had their DNA profiled by the Oncomine TCR Beta short-read assay. Each CDR3 protein is one row after TCRdb ran MiXCR on the PCR reads. The table has under 20,000 distinct CDR3 sequences, 58% seen once. Treatment denoted: approximately 11-day PBMC culture with coronavirus spike peptide pools or control peptides (ViraFEST assay). ViraFEST used peptide pools to expand antigen-specific T cells and subsequently sequenced their TCRs. Comments on this clonotype: Antigen: not known.

With V trimmed by 6 bases and J by 4 bases, 5 bases remained unmatched. CDR1 is SQVTM and CDR2 is ANQGSEA in the germline V gene. CDR3 length: 12 residues. Overall study results and limits: Analysis of convalescent patients found that 304 of 307 vaccine-specific clones were spike mono-reactive. Among those convalescent, a median about 85% of reactive clones emerged solely post-vaccination.

This rearrangement joins TRBV29-1 to TRBJ1-1; 7 bases line up with TRBD1. The sequencing sample was made of CD4+ T cells from blood, cultured in vitro. This TCR was recovered from a human donor who had recovered from COVID-19. The CDR3 DNA reads as TGCAGCGTGTACAGGGGAGGCACTGAAGCTTTCTTT. This translates into CSVYRGGTEAFF.